These 23 T cell receptor beta chains share one sample of origin, sequenced in a study of cytomegalovirus exposure and HLA in healthy donors. Primers included in the PCR were 60 Vbeta and 13 Jbeta primers. The method was immunoSEQ multiplex PCR; TCRdb's version includes in-frame clones alone and lacks a portion of them. The data contain around 150,000 clones, approximately 88% of them singletons. Sequencing was performed on PBMCs. These receptor sequences come from a woman between 40 and 55 years old in good health and CMV-seronegative.

The gene calls are TRBV5-1 and TRBJ2-5; tentative D call: TRBD1 (6 bases). V shed 0 bases and J shed 4 bases, with 10 bases lying between them. The length of the CDR3 is 14 residues. The V gene's germline CDR1 is SGHRS and CDR2 YFSETQ. CDR3 DNA: TGCGCCAGCAGCTTGGCTACAGGGAGAGAGACCCAGTACTTC. This translates into CASSLATGRETQYF.

The chain uses TRBV7-6 and TRBJ2-7; 7 bases match TRBD1. The trim removed 1 base at V and 3 bases at J, leaving 3 bases unmatched. Per germline, CDR1 SGHVS and CDR2 FNYEAQ. The CDR3 is made up of 14 amino acids. The CDR3 sequence is CASSLEPGGYEQYF. In nucleotides, the CDR3 is TGTGCCAGCAGCTTAGAGCCAGGGGGCTACGAGCAGTACTTC.

The V call is TRBV9, the J call TRBJ2-7; TRBD2 matches 7 bases. This CDR3 is 17 amino acids long. In germline, CDR1 is SGDLS, CDR2 YYNGEE. V was clipped by 0 bases and J by 2 bases; unmatched bases: 11. CDR3 nucleotide sequence: TGTGCCAGCAGCGTAGGGGCTAGCAGGCGGGGGACCTACGAGCAGTACTTC. Residues: CASSVGASRRGTYEQYF.

This clone was picked up a small number of times. This sequence joins TRBV4-3 and TRBJ1-1; D possibly corresponds to TRBD1 (5 bases). V was cut by 2 bases and J by 5 bases, with 24 bases left in between. Germline V lookup: CDR1 LGHNA, CDR2 YSLEER. This CDR3 spans 18 amino acids. As DNA, the CDR3 is TGCGCCAGCAGCCAATTTGGGGGTAGGGGCACCGGGGGGACTGAAGCTTTCTTT. This gives the protein CASSQFGGRGTGGTEAFF.

The chain combines TRBV9 with TRBJ2-3; 8 positions agree with TRBD2. Germline-derived CDR1 and CDR2 are SGDLS and YYNGEE. The CDR3 is made up of 15 amino acids. The junction had 6 bases not matched to a gene; V was cut back by 2 bases and J by 4 bases. CDR3 sequence: CASSVSGSIADTQYF. As DNA, the CDR3 is TGTGCCAGCAGCGTCAGCGGGAGTATCGCAGATACGCAGTATTTT.

The V call is TRBV6-1, the J call TRBJ2-7; D is undetermined. CDR3 length: 14 amino acids. From germline, CDR1 is MNHNS and CDR2 SASEGT. Trimming removed 8 bases from V and 6 bases from J, with 20 bases in between. The CDR3 DNA is TGTGCCAGCGTCCCTTGGTACGGTTTTTCCGAGCAGTACTTC. The encoded protein is CASVPWYGFSEQYF.

The chain couples TRBV6-4 to TRBJ2-3; 7 positions match TRBD1. Trimming at V came to 3 bases and at J to 3 bases, leaving 3 bases not matched to a gene. Germline assignment: CDR1 MRHNA and CDR2 SNTAGT. This CDR3 region has 14 residues. The CDR3 loop is CASSEDRATDTQYF. CDR3 DNA sequence: TGTGCCAGCAGTGAAGACAGGGCTACAGATACGCAGTATTTT.

For this clone: One end of the junction does not line up with germline, which may come from a read error. The chain couples TRBV7-9 to TRBJ1-1; D ambiguous. This CDR3 region has 14 residues. The germline V gene has CDR1 SEHNR and CDR2 FQNEAQ (reference sequence). Here the CDR3 reads CSSSLVTANTEAFF. DNA of the CDR3: TGTTCCAGCAGCTTAGTTACAGCTAACACTGAAGCTTTCTTT.

As DNA, the CDR3 is TGTGCCAGCAGCTTGGCAGACACTTACAATGAGCAGTTCTTC. As protein: CASSLADTYNEQFF. The V gene is TRBV11-3, the J gene TRBJ2-1; D not certain. The CDR3 is 14 amino acids. The germline CDR1 and CDR2 sequences are SGHNT and YENEEA. V lost 3 bases, J lost 4 bases, and 10 bases lay in between. Supplemented by reference TRBV11-3 and TRBJ2-1, the full variable domain reads EAGVVQSPRYKIIEKKQPVAFWCNPISGHNTLYWYLQNLGQGPELLIRYENEEAVDDSQLPKDRFSAERLKGVDSTLKIQPAELGDSAVYLCASSLADTYNEQFFGPGTRLTVL.

The chain recombines TRBV4-3 with TRBJ1-1, with a weak D call TRBD1 (6 bases). V lost 0 bases and J lost 1, with 9 bases in between. The CDR3 sequence is 15 residues long. CDR1 LGHNA and CDR2 YSLEER come from the germline V gene. The CDR3 DNA is TGCGCCAGCAGCCAAGAGGACAGACAGAACACTGAAGCTTTCTTT. Encoded protein: CASSQEDRQNTEAFF.

The gene calls are TRBV6-5 and TRBJ1-1, with 7 bases that match TRBD1. CDR1 is MNHEY and CDR2 is SVGAGI in the germline V gene. The V segment lost 0 bases and the J segment 5 bases; nucleotides outside the gene matches: 9. The CDR3 runs to 16 residues. The CDR3, as DNA: TGTGCCAGCAGTTACTCGACAGGGCCCCTGAGGACTGAAGCTTTCTTT. It yields the protein CASSYSTGPLRTEAFF.

This chain uses TRBV2 with TRBJ1-1; 7 positions agree with TRBD1. V dropped 7 bases and J dropped 7; count of bases not matched to a gene: 9. CDR1 and CDR2 (germline): SNHLY, FYNNEI. The CDR3 is made up of 13 amino acids. The CDR3 region has the DNA TGTGCCAGCACGGAGGGGGCGCAGGGTGAAGCTTTCTTT. Translated: CASTEGAQGEAFF.

The chain carries TRBV5-1 and TRBJ1-2; D is undetermined. This CDR3 comprises 13 residues. V lost 2 bases, J lost 8 bases, and 13 bases lay in between. Germline assignment: CDR1 SGHRS and CDR2 YFSETQ. The CDR3 reads CASSFHGERGYTF. The CDR3 DNA reads TGCGCCAGCAGCTTCCATGGGGAGAGGGGCTACACCTTC. The full variable domain, its missing parts supplied by reference TRBV5-1 and TRBJ1-2, is KAGVTQTPRYLIKTRGQQVTLSCSPISGHRSVSWYQQTPGQGLQFLFEYFSETQRNKGNFPGRFSGRQFSNSRSEMNVSTLELGDSALYLCASSFHGERGYTFGSGTRLTVV.

This chain links TRBV7-6 with TRBJ2-5; TRBD1 is a possible D gene (5 bases). This CDR3 contains 13 residues. Trimming left V 2 bases short and J 4 bases short, with 8 bases between. Germline V gene sequence: CDR1 SGHVS, CDR2 FNYEAQ. The CDR3 loop reads CASSLLGAETQYF. The CDR3 DNA reads TGTGCCAGCAGCTTACTAGGGGCAGAGACCCAGTACTTC.

J is TRBJ2-3 and V is TRBV7-8, with 7 bases fitting TRBD2. The ends lost 2 bases at V and 2 bases at J; junction bases unmatched: 4. This CDR3 contains 15 residues. CDR1 and CDR2 (germline): SGHVS, FQNEAQ. The CDR3 loop reads CASSLIGRNTDTQYF. The DNA for the CDR3 is TGTGCCAGCAGCTTAATCGGGAGGAACACAGATACGCAGTATTTT. The variable domain in full, with the rest retrieved from reference TRBV7-8 and TRBJ2-3, is GAGVSQSPRYKVAKRGQDVALRCDPISGHVSLFWYQQALGQGPEFLTYFQNEAQLDKSGLPSDRFFAERPEGSVSTLKIQRTQQEDSAVYLCASSLIGRNTDTQYFGPGTRLTVL.

The chain carries TRBV7-9 and TRBJ2-7; D is perhaps TRBD1 (5 bases). This CDR3 comprises 15 residues. CDR1 SEHNR and CDR2 FQNEAQ come from the germline V gene (reference sequence). V lost 1 base, J lost 1 base, and 11 bases lay in between. The CDR3 here is CASSLEWGNSYEQYF. In DNA form, the CDR3 reads TGTGCCAGCAGCTTAGAATGGGGCAATTCCTACGAGCAGTACTTC. The full variable domain, its missing parts supplied by reference TRBV7-9 and TRBJ2-7, is DTGVSQNPRHKITKRGQNVTFRCDPISEHNRLYWYRQTLGQGPEFLTYFQNEAQLEKSRLLSDRFSAERPKGSFSTLEIQRTEQGDSAMYLCASSLEWGNSYEQYFGPGTRLTVT.

For the CDR3, the DNA is TGCGCCAGCAGCTTGGACAGGGTCCAGGCAGATACGCAGTATTTT. Residues: CASSLDRVQADTQYF. This chain joins TRBV5-1 and TRBJ2-3, with D perhaps TRBD1 (6 bases). The CDR3 contains 15 residues. V was pared by 0 bases and J by 4 bases, with 12 bases between. CDR1 and CDR2 (germline): SGHRS, YFSETQ.

The V and J genes are TRBV6-5 and TRBJ1-2, with D unresolved. From germline, CDR1 is MNHEY and CDR2 SVGAGI. The length of the CDR3 is 15 residues. Between the trimmed V and J ends, which lost 4 bases and 7 bases, there was a span of 19 bases. The CDR3 DNA is TGTGCCAGCAGTTCAACCGGGGTCCTGAGGCTTGGCTACACCTTC. It translates to CASSSTGVLRLGYTF.

This clone was seen only a few times. CDR3 sequence: CASSLFSGETQYF. The CDR3 DNA is TGCGCCAGCAGCCTGTTTTCGGGTGAGACCCAGTACTTC. The chain has TRBV5-1 and TRBJ2-5; D gene uncertain. CDR3 length: 13 residues. V was clipped by 4 bases and J by 5 bases, with 12 bases between them. Germline-derived CDR1 and CDR2 are SGHRS and YFSETQ.

The CDR3 nucleotides read TGTGCCAGTAGTATAGATCCCCCTAGCGGGAGGTTCCATGAGCAGTTCTTC. Protein product: CASSIDPPSGRFHEQFF. This chain connects TRBV19 to TRBJ2-1, with 11 bases lining up with TRBD2. This CDR3 spans 17 amino acids. Germline CDR1 is LNHDA and CDR2 is SQIVND (reference sequence). Trimming took 0 bases from V and 8 from J; bases not matched to a gene: 9.

The rearrangement links TRBV19 to TRBJ2-6, with 11 bases identical to TRBD2. The CDR3 length is 19 residues. Germline V gene sequence: CDR1 LNHDA, CDR2 SQIVND (reference sequence). After removal of 7 bases from V and 2 bases from J, the junction contained 13 bases not matched to a gene. CDR3 protein: CASKTLPGLAAAGANVLTF. DNA of the CDR3: TGTGCCAGTAAAACTCTACCGGGACTAGCGGCGGCTGGGGCCAACGTCCTGACTTTC. The variable domain in full, completed from reference TRBV19 and TRBJ2-6, reads DGGITQSPKYLFRKEGQNVTLSCEQNLNHDAMYWYRQDPGQGLRLIYYSQIVNDFQKGDIAEGYSVSREKKESFPLTVTSAQKNPTAFYLCASKTLPGLAAAGANVLTFGAGSRLTVL.

A single count supports this clone. The V gene is TRBV7-9, the J gene TRBJ1-1; D perhaps matches TRBD1 (6 bases). Germline-derived CDR1 and CDR2 are SEHNR and FQNEAQ (reference sequence). V dropped 1 base and J dropped 4 bases, with 13 bases sitting between them. There are 15 residues in the CDR3. The CDR3 nucleotides read TGTGCCAGCAGCTTAGAGGGCAGGGGCCCCACTGAAGCTTTCTTT. Translation: CASSLEGRGPTEAFF.

This clone has just one count. This chain uses TRBV7-2 with TRBJ2-1, with 8 bases matching TRBD2. Looked up from germline, CDR1 is SGHTA and CDR2 is FQGNSA. This CDR3 contains 15 residues. V was pared by 2 bases and J by 7 bases, with 7 bases of the junction left unmatched. The CDR3 nucleotides are TGTGCCAGCAGCTTAAACGGGAGGGGTTTGAATGAGCAGTTCTTC. Translation: CASSLNGRGLNEQFF. Looking up the rest from reference TRBV7-2 and TRBJ2-1 gives the full variable domain: GAGVSQSPSNKVTEKGKDVELRCDPISGHTALYWYRQSLGQGLEFLIYFQGNSAPDKSGLPSDRFSAERTGGSVSTLTIQRTQQEDSAVYLCASSLNGRGLNEQFFGPGTRLTVL.